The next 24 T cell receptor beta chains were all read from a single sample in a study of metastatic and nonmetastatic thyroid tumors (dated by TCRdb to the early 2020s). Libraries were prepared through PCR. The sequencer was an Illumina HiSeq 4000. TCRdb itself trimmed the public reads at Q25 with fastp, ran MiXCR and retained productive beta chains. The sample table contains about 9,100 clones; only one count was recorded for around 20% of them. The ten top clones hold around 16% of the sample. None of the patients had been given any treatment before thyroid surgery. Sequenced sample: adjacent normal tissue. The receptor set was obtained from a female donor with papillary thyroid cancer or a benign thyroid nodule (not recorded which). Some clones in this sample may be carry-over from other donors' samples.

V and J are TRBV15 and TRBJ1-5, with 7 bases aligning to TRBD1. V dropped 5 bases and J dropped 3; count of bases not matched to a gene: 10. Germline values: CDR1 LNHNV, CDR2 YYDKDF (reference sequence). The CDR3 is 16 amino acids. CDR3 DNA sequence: TGTGCCACCAGCTCCCATATGACAGGGCTCAATCAGCCCCAGCATTTT. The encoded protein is CATSSHMTGLNQPQHF.

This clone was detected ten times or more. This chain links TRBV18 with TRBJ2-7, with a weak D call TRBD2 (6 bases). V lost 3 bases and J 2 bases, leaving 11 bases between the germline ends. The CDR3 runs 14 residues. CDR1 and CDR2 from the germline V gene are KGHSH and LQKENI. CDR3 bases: TGTGCCAGCTCACCCAGGGACTCGACCTACGAGCAGTACTTC. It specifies CASSPRDSTYEQYF.

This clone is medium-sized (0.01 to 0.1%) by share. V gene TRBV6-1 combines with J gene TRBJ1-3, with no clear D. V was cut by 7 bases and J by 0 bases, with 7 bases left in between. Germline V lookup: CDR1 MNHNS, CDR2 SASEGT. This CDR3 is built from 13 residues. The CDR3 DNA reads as TGTGCCAGCACAAAGCACTCTGGAAACACCATATATTTT. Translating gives CASTKHSGNTIYF.

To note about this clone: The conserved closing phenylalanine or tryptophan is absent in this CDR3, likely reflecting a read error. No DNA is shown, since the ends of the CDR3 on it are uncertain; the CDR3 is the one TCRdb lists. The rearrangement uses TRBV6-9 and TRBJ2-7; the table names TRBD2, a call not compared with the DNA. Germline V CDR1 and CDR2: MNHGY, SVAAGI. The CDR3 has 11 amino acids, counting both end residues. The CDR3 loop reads CASSLRRGQYL.

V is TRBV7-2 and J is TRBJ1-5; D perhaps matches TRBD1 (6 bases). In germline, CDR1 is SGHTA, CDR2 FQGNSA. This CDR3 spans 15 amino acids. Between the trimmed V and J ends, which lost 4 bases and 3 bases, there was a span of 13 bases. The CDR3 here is CASSSRTAANQPQHF. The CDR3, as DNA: TGTGCCAGCAGCTCCCGGACAGCAGCCAATCAGCCCCAGCATTTT.

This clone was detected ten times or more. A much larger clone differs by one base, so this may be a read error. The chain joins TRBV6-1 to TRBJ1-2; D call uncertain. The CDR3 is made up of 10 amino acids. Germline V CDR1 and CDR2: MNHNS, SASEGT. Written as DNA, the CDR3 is TGTGCCAGCAGGGAGGATGGCCACACCTTC. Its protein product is CASREDGHTF.

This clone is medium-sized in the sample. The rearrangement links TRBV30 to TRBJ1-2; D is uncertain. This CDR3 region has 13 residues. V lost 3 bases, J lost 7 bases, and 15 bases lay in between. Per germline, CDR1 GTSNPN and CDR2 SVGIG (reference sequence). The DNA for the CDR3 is TGTGCCTGGAGCAGGCAGGCGGGCGGTGGCTACACCTTC. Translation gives CAWSRQAGGGYTF.

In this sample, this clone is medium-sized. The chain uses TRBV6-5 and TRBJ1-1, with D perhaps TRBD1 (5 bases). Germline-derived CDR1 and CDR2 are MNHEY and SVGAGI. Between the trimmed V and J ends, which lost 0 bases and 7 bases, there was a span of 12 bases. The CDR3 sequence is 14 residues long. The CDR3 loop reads CASSYSQGNYEAFF. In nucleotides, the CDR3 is TGTGCCAGCAGTTACTCTCAGGGCAACTATGAAGCTTTCTTT.

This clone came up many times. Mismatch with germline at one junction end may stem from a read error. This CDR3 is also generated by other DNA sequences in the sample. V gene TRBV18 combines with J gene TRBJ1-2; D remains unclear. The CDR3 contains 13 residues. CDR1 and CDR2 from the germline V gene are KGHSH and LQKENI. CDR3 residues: CASSLGPGYGYTF. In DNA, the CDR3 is TGCGCCAGCTCCCTAGGACCGGGATATGGCTACACCTTC.

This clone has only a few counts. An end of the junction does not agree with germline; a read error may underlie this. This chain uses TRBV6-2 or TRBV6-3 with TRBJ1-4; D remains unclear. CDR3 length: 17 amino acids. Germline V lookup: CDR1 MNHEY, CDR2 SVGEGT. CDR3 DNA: TGTGCCAGCAGTTACAAAACGCGGCCTTTCCAGGCTGAAAAAATGTTTTTT. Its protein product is CASSYKTRPFQAEKMFF.

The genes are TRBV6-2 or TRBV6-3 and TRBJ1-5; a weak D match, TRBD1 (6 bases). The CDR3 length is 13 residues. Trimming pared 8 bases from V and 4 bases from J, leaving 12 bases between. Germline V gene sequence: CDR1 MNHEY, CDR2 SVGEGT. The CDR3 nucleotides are TGTGCCAGCGGATACAGGGATAATCAGCCCCAGCATTTT. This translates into CASGYRDNQPQHF.

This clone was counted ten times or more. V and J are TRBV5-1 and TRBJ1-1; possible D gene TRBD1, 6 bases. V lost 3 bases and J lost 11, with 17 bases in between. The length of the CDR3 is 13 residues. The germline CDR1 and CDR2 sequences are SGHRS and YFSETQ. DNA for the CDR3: TGCGCCAGCAGCTCGCAGGGGCCGGCGAAGGCTTTCTTT. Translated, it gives CASSSQGPAKAFF.

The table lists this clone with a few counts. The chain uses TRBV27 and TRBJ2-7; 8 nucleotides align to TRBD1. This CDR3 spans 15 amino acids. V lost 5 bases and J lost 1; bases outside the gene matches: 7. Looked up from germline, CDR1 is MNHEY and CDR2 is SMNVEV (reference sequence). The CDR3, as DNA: TGTGCCAGCAGTGTTGACAGGGGTACTTCCTACGAGCAGTACTTC. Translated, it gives CASSVDRGTSYEQYF.

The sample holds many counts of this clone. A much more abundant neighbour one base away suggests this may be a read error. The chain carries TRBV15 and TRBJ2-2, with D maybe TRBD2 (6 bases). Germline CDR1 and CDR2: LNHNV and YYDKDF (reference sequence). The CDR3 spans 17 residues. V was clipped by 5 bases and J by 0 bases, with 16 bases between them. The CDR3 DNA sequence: TGTGCCACCAGCCGACACCCGACTAGGTCGAACACCGGGGAGCTGTTTTTT. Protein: CATSRHPTRSNTGELFF.

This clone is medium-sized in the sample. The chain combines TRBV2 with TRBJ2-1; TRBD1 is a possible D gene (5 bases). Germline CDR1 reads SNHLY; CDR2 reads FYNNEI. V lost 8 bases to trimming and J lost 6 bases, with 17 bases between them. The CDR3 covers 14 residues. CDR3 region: CASRSNTGSNEQFF. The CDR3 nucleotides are TGTGCCAGCCGGAGCAATACAGGTTCCAATGAGCAGTTCTTC.

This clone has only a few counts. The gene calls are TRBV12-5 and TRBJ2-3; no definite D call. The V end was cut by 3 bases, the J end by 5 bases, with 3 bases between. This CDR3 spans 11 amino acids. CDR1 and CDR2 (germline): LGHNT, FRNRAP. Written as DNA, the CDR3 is TGTGCTAGTGGTTTACGAGATACGCAGTATTTT. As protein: CASGLRDTQYF.

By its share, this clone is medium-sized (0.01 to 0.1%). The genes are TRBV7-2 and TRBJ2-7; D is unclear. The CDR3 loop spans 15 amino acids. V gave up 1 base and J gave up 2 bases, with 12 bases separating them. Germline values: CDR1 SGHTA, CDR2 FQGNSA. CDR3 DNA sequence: TGTGCCAGCAGCTTAGAGTACACAGACGCCTACGAGCAGTACTTC. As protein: CASSLEYTDAYEQYF.

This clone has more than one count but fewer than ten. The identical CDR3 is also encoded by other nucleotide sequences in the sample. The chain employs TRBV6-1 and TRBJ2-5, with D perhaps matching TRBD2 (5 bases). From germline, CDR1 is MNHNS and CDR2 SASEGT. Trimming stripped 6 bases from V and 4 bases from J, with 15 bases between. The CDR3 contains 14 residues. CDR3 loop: CASSFGMDPETQYF. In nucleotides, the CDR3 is TGTGCCAGCAGCTTCGGGATGGACCCAGAGACCCAGTACTTC.

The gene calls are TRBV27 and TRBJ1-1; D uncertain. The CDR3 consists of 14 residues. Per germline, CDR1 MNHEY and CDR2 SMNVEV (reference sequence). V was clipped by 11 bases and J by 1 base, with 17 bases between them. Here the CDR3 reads CALSLTPTNTEAFF. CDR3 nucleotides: TGTGCCCTCAGTTTAACCCCTACGAACACTGAAGCTTTCTTT.

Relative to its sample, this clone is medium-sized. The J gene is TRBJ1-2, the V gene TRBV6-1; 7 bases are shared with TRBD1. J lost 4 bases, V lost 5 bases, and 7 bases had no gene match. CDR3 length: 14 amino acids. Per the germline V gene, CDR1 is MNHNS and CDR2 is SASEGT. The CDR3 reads CASSSTGQAYGYTF. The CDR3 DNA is TGTGCCAGCAGTTCAACCGGACAGGCCTATGGCTACACCTTC.

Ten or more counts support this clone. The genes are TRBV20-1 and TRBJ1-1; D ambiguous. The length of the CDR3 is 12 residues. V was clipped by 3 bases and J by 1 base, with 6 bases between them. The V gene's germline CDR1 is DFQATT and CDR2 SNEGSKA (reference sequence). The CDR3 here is CSASEGNTEAFF. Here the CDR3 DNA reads TGCAGTGCTAGTGAGGGGAACACTGAAGCTTTCTTT.

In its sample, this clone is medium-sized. The CDR3 protein is CASSLLLWTSGIRETYEQYF. The CDR3 region has the DNA TGTGCCAGCAGCTTACTTCTATGGACTAGCGGGATTAGGGAAACCTACGAGCAGTACTTC. This sequence joins TRBV7-9 and TRBJ2-7; TRBD2 matches at 12 bases. Germline loops: CDR1 SEHNR, CDR2 FQNEAQ (reference sequence). V dropped 2 bases and J dropped 2; count of bases not matched to a gene: 16. The CDR3 loop spans 20 amino acids. Complete variable domain (other parts from reference TRBV7-9 and TRBJ2-7): DTGVSQNPRHKITKRGQNVTFRCDPISEHNRLYWYRQTLGQGPEFLTYFQNEAQLEKSRLLSDRFSAERPKGSFSTLEIQRTEQGDSAMYLCASSLLLWTSGIRETYEQYFGPGTRLTVT.

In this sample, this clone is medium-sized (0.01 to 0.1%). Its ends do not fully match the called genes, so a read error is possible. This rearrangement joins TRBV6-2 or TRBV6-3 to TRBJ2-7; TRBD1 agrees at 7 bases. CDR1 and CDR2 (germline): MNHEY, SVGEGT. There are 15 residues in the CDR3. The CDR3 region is CASSLRQGSSFEQYF. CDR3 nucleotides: TGTGCCAGCAGCCTTAGACAGGGCAGTTCCTTCGAGCAGTACTTC.

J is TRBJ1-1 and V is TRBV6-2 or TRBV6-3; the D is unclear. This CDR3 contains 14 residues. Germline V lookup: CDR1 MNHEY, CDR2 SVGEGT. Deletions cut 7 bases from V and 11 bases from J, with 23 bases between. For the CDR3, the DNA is TGTGCCAGCATCTCGGCAGTCGACCGTTTAGAGGCTTTCTTT. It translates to CASISAVDRLEAFF.